Following are 18 T cell receptor beta chains from one sample sequenced in a study of blood T cell repertoires in COVID-19. Repertoires were generated with immunoSEQ multiplex PCR, while TCRdb's copy carries only in-frame clones and drops some. This table has approximately 360,000 clones, around 83% appearing once. Material: PBMCs or T cells enriched from blood (not recorded which). These receptors came from a woman between 45 and 60 years old who had recovered from COVID-19.

CDR3 DNA sequence: TGTGCCAGCAGTGTGTTTGGATTGGGGGGAGGGTCGACAGAGACCCAGTACTTC. Amino acid sequence: CASSVFGLGGGSTETQYF. The gene calls are TRBV6-1 and TRBJ2-5; TRBD2 agrees at 7 bases. J gave up 4 bases and V 4 bases, and 18 bases lay outside the gene matches. This CDR3 is built from 18 residues. In germline, CDR1 is MNHNS, CDR2 SASEGT.

In its sample, this clone was seen a few times. This chain joins TRBV11-2 and TRBJ2-7; 8 nucleotides line up with TRBD1. CDR3 size: 17 residues. CDR1 is SGHAT and CDR2 is FQNNGV in the germline V gene. Losses at the gene ends were 3 bases for V and 6 bases for J; bases not matched to a gene: 16. The CDR3 DNA reads as TGTGCCAGCAGCTTCATGCCCCCGGGACAGGCTCGAGGCGAGCAGTACTTC. Residues: CASSFMPPGQARGEQYF.

The chain employs TRBV4-1 and TRBJ2-1, with 7 bases that match TRBD2. Germline values: CDR1 MGHRA, CDR2 YSYEKL. The V and J ends lost 3 bases and 12 bases, in that order; junction bases with no gene match: 8. The CDR3 runs to 13 residues. The CDR3 DNA is TGCGCCAGCAGCCAGCTCACTAGCGACGGGCAGTTCTTC. Amino acid sequence: CASSQLTSDGQFF.

About this clone: The junction and the germline gene differ at one end; a read error may be behind it. The rearrangement uses TRBV5-4 and TRBJ2-1; D is ambiguous. The CDR3 is made up of 11 amino acids. CDR1 and CDR2 (germline): SGHNT, YYREEE (reference sequence). The CDR3 here is CASSLEAVELF. The CDR3 DNA is TGTGCCAGCAGCTTGGAGGCAGTGGAGCTCTTC.

The chain uses TRBV5-5 and TRBJ1-1; maybe TRBD1 (5 bases). The CDR3 is 14 amino acids. The V gene lost 4 bases and the J gene lost 4 bases, with 14 bases spanning the gap. CDR1 and CDR2 (germline): SGHKS, YYEKEE (reference sequence). The CDR3 bases are TGTGCCAGCAGCCCTAACAGGCTGAGCACTGAAGCTTTCTTT. As protein: CASSPNRLSTEAFF.

V is TRBV5-4 and J is TRBJ1-1; D is possibly TRBD1 (6 bases). Germline assignment: CDR1 SGHNT and CDR2 YYREEE (reference sequence). V shed 0 bases and J shed 3 bases, with 12 bases lying between them. The CDR3 length is 15 residues. This chain's CDR3 is CASSLAGGLDTEAFF. The CDR3 DNA follows: TGTGCCAGCAGCTTGGCGGGGGGCCTGGACACTGAAGCTTTCTTT.

V usage is TRBV11-2 and J usage is TRBJ2-3, with unresolved D. Germline values: CDR1 SGHAT, CDR2 FQNNGV. Trimming removed 5 bases from V and 3 bases from J, with 15 bases in between. The CDR3 has 15 amino acids. For the CDR3, the DNA is TGTGCCAGCAGCCTAAGCATAAGTGAAACAGATACGCAGTATTTT. Amino acid sequence: CASSLSISETDTQYF.

The V and J genes are TRBV7-9 and TRBJ2-7; 7 bases are shared with TRBD2. Germline CDR1 SEHNR, CDR2 FQNEAQ (reference sequence). Trimming removed 5 bases from V and 3 bases from J; junction bases left unmatched: 19. The CDR3 length is 18 residues. The CDR3: CASSQDVFGSSGIYEQYF. The CDR3 DNA follows: TGTGCCAGCAGCCAGGACGTCTTCGGGTCTAGCGGTATCTACGAGCAGTACTTC.

The V gene is TRBV9, the J gene TRBJ1-4; the match to TRBD1 covers 8 bases. The germline V gene encodes CDR1 SGDLS and CDR2 YYNGEE. This CDR3 comprises 16 residues. V dropped 0 bases and J dropped 7; count of bases not matched to a gene: 8. This chain's CDR3 is CASSVGAGGLIEKLFF. CDR3 coding DNA: TGTGCCAGCAGCGTAGGGGCAGGGGGCCTAATTGAAAAACTGTTTTTT.

Regarding this clone: At one boundary the junction diverges from the germline segment, which might be a read error. The chain has TRBV11-2 and TRBJ2-3, with TRBD2 matching 10 bases. This CDR3 region has 15 residues. Germline lookup yields CDR1 SGHAT and CDR2 FQNNGV. The CDR3, as DNA: TGTGCCAGCAGCTTAGAGCCCGGACTAGCGGCGGGCGAGCATTTT. This translates into CASSLEPGLAAGEHF.

This clone was recorded a few times. V usage is TRBV4-2 and J usage is TRBJ1-5; no clear D. Trimming pared 3 bases from V and 3 bases from J, leaving 15 bases between. The germline V gene has CDR1 LGHNA and CDR2 YNFKEQ. There are 16 residues in the CDR3. The CDR3 here is CASSHEQDIPNQPQHF. The CDR3 DNA reads TGTGCCAGCAGCCACGAGCAGGATATCCCCAATCAGCCCCAGCATTTT.

J is TRBJ1-1 and V is TRBV11-1; D not certain. Germline CDR1 SGHAT, CDR2 FQDESV (reference sequence). The ends were cut back, 6 bases at V and 8 bases at J, with 10 bases in the middle. The CDR3 has 11 amino acids. The CDR3, as DNA: TGTGCCAGCAGTGAGACACGCGAAGCTTTCTTT. This translates into CASSETREAFF.

The CDR3 coding sequence is TGTGCCAGCTCACTGACTATCTCGAACACTGAAGCTTTCTTT. This sequence encodes CASSLTISNTEAFF. The V gene is TRBV18, the J gene TRBJ1-1; D is undetermined. In germline, CDR1 is KGHSH, CDR2 LQKENI. The ends were cut back, 4 bases at V and 1 base at J, with 10 bases in the middle. The CDR3 spans 14 residues.

The rearrangement links TRBV7-2 to TRBJ2-7; 8 nucleotides match TRBD2. The CDR3 contains 16 residues. The germline V gene encodes CDR1 SGHTA and CDR2 FQGNSA. The V and J ends lost 5 bases and 4 bases, in that order; junction bases with no gene match: 13. CDR3 amino acids: CASSRAVRGDSYEQYF. The CDR3 coding sequence is TGTGCCAGCAGCCGTGCAGTGCGGGGGGACTCTTACGAGCAGTACTTC. Full variable domain (outside the CDR3, taken from reference TRBV7-2 and TRBJ2-7): GAGVSQSPSNKVTEKGKDVELRCDPISGHTALYWYRQSLGQGLEFLIYFQGNSAPDKSGLPSDRFSAERTGGSVSTLTIQRTQQEDSAVYLCASSRAVRGDSYEQYFGPGTRLTVT.

The DNA for the CDR3 is TGTGCCAGCAGCAACCGGGACACCCGTAGGGCCGGGGAGCTGTTTTTT. Protein sequence: CASSNRDTRRAGELFF. V is TRBV14 and J is TRBJ2-2; tentative D call: TRBD1 (6 bases). The CDR3 runs to 16 residues. The germline V gene encodes CDR1 SGHDN and CDR2 FVKESK. V was trimmed by 5 bases and J by 6 bases, leaving 19 bases between them.

This clone has just one count. This chain joins TRBV20-1 and TRBJ1-1; 7 bases map to TRBD1. Trimming took 3 bases from V and 7 from J; bases not matched to a gene: 5. The CDR3 loop spans 12 amino acids. The germline V gene has CDR1 DFQATT and CDR2 SNEGSKA (reference sequence). CDR3 bases: TGCAGTGCTAGTAGGGGGCTCGGTGAAGCTTTCTTT. Translating gives CSASRGLGEAFF.

The chain uses TRBV10-3 and TRBJ1-2; 7 bases agree with TRBD1. CDR1 is ENHRY and CDR2 is SYGVKD in the germline V gene. The CDR3 has 16 amino acids. V was clipped by 2 bases and J by 4 bases; unmatched bases: 10. This chain's CDR3 is CAISEEGAGGAYGYTF. As DNA, the CDR3 is TGTGCCATCAGTGAGGAGGGGGCAGGGGGAGCCTATGGCTACACCTTC.

V is TRBV18 and J is TRBJ2-7; possibly TRBD1 for D (5 bases). The CDR3 consists of 13 residues. V was clipped by 4 bases and J by 8 bases, with 15 bases between them. Germline lookup yields CDR1 KGHSH and CDR2 LQKENI. The CDR3 nucleotides are TGTGCCAGCTCACGGAACCCAGGGTATCAGCAGTACTTC. This encodes CASSRNPGYQQYF. Filled out from reference TRBV18 and TRBJ2-7, the complete variable domain reads NAGVMQNPRHLVRRRGQEARLRCSPMKGHSHVYWYRQLPEEGLKFMVYLQKENIIDESGMPKERFSAEFPKEGPSILRIQQVVRGDSAAYFCASSRNPGYQQYFGPGTRLTVT.